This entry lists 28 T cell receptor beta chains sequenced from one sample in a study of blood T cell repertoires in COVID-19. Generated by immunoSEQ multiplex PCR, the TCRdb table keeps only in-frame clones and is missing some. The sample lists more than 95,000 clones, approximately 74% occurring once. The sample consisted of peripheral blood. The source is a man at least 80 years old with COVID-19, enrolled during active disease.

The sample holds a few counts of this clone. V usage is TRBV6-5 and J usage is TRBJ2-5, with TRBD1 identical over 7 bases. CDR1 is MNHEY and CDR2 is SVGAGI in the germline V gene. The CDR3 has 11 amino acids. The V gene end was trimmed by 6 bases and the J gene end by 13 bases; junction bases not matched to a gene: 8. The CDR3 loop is CASSPGGEPYF. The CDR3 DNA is TGTGCCAGCAGCCCAGGGGGAGAGCCGTACTTC.

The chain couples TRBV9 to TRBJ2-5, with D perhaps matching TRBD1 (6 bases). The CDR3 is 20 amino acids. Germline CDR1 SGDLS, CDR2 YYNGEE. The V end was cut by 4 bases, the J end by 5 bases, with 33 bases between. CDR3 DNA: TGTGCCAGCAGCTTAAGAGGGGGTTGGACGACAGTCGGTAAGGAGGAGACCCAGTACTTC. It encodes CASSLRGGWTTVGKEETQYF.

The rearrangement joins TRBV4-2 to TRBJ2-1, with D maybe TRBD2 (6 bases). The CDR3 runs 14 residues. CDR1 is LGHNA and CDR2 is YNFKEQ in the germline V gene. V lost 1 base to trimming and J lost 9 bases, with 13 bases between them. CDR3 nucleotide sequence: TGTGCCAGCAGCCAAGTTTCGGGAGACCGTGAGCAGTTCTTC. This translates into CASSQVSGDREQFF.

The CDR3 region is CASSLSRAALAQFF. CDR3 bases: TGTGCCAGCAGCTTATCGCGGGCAGCTCTTGCGCAGTTCTTC. The chain couples TRBV7-8 to TRBJ2-1, with TRBD2 as a possible D gene (5 bases). This CDR3 comprises 14 residues. CDR1 SGHVS and CDR2 FQNEAQ come from the germline V gene. The V end lost 2 bases, the J end lost 12 bases, and 17 bases lay between the germline ends.

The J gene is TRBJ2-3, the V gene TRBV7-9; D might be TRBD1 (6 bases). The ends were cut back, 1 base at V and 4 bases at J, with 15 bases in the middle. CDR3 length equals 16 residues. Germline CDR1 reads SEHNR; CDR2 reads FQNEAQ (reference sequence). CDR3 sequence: CASSLDRASNSDTQYF. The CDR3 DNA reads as TGTGCCAGCAGCTTAGACAGGGCATCAAATTCAGATACGCAGTATTTT. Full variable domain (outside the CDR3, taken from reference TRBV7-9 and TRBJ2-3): DTGVSQNPRHKITKRGQNVTFRCDPISEHNRLYWYRQTLGQGPEFLTYFQNEAQLEKSRLLSDRFSAERPKGSFSTLEIQRTEQGDSAMYLCASSLDRASNSDTQYFGPGTRLTVL.

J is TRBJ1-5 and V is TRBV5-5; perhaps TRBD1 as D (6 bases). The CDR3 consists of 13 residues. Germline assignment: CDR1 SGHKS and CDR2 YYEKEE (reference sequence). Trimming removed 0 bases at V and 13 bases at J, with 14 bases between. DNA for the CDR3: TGTGCCAGCAGCTTGGAGAGTCAGGGGACGCAGCATTTT. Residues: CASSLESQGTQHF.

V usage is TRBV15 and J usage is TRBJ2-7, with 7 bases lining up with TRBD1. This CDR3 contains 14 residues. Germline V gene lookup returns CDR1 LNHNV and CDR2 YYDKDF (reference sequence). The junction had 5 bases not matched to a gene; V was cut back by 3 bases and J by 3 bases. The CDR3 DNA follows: TGTGCCACCAGCAGGAAAGGACAGGTCTACGAGCAGTACTTC. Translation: CATSRKGQVYEQYF.

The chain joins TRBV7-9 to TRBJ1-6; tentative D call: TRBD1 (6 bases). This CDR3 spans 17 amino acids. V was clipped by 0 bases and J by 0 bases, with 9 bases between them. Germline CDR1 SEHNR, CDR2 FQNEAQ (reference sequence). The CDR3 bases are TGTGCCAGCAGCTTAGCTGACAGGAGCTCCTATAATTCACCCCTCCACTTT. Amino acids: CASSLADRSSYNSPLHF.

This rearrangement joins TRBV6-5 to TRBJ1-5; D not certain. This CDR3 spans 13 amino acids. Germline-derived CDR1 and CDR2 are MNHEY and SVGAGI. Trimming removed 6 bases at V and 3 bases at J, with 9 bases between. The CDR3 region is CASRFRPNQPQHF. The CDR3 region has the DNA TGTGCCAGCAGGTTCAGGCCCAATCAGCCCCAGCATTTT.

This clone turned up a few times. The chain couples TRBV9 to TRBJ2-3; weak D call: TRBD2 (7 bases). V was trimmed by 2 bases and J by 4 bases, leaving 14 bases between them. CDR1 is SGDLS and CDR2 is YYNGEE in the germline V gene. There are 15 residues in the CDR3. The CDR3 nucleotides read TGTGCCAGCAGCGTGGGGGCGGGAGCGGCAGATACGCAGTATTTT. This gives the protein CASSVGAGAADTQYF.

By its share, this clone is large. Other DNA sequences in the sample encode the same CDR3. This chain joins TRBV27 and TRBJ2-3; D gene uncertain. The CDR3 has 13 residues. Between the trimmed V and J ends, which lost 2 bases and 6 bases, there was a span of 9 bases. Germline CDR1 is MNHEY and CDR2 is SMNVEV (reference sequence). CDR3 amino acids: CASSLSRPDTQYF. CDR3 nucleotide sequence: TGTGCCAGCAGTTTAAGCCGTCCGGATACGCAGTATTTT.

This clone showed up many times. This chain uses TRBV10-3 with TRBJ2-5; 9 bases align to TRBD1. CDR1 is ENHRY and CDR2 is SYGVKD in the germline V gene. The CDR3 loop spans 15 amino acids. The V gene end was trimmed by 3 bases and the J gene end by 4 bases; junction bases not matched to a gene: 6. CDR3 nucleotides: TGTGCCATCAGTGAAACAGGGGGCCTACGAGAGACCCAGTACTTC. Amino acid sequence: CAISETGGLRETQYF.

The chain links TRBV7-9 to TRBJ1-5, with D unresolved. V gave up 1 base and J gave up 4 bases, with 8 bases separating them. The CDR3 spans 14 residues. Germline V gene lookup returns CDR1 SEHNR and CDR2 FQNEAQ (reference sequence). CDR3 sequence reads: CASSLEQSNQPQHF. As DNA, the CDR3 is TGTGCCAGCAGCTTAGAACAGTCTAATCAGCCCCAGCATTTT.

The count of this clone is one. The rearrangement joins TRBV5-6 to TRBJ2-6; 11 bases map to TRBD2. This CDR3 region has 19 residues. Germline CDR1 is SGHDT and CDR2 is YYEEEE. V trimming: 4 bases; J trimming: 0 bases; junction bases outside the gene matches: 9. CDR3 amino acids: CASSGSGTSGFSGANVLTF. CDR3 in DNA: TGTGCCAGCAGCGGCTCCGGGACTAGCGGTTTCTCTGGGGCCAACGTCCTGACTTTC.

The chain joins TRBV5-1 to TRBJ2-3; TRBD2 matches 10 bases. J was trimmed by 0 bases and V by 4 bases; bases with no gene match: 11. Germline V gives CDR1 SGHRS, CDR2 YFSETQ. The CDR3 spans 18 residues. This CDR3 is CASSPRVAGGLSTDTQYF. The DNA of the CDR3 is TGCGCCAGCAGCCCCAGGGTAGCGGGAGGCCTCAGCACAGATACGCAGTATTTT.

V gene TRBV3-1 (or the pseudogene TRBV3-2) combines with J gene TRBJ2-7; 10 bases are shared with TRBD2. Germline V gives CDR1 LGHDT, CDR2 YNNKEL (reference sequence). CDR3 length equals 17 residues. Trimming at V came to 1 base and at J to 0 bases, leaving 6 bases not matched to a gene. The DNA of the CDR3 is TGTGCCAGCAGCCAAGTTGATAGCGGGGGGAGCTCCTACGAGCAGTACTTC. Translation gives CASSQVDSGGSSYEQYF.

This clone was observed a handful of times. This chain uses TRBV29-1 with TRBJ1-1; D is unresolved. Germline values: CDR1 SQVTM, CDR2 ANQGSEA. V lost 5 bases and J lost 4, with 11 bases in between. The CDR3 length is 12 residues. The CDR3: CSVLPRGTEAFF. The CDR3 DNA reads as TGCAGCGTTCTCCCGCGGGGCACTGAAGCTTTCTTT.

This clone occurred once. The DNA for the CDR3 is TGTGCCAGCAGCTTAGTGGGGACTAGCGGGAAAGAGACCCAGTACTTC. As protein: CASSLVGTSGKETQYF. The chain carries TRBV7-2 and TRBJ2-5; TRBD2 matches 13 bases. CDR3 length: 16 amino acids. CDR1 is SGHTA and CDR2 is FQGNSA in the germline V gene. Trimming at V came to 1 base and at J to 3 bases, leaving 2 bases not matched to a gene.

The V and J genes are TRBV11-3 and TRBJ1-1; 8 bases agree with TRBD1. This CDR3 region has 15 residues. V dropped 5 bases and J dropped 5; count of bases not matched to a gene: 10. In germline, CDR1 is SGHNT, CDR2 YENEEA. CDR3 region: CASSPGQGENTEAFF. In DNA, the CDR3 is TGTGCCAGCAGCCCAGGACAGGGTGAAAATACTGAAGCTTTCTTT.

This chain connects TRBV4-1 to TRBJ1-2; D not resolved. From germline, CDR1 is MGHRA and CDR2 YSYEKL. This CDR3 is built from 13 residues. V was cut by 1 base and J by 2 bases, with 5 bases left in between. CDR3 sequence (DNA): TGCGCCAGCAGCCAAGCCGCGAACTATGGCTACACCTTC. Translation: CASSQAANYGYTF.

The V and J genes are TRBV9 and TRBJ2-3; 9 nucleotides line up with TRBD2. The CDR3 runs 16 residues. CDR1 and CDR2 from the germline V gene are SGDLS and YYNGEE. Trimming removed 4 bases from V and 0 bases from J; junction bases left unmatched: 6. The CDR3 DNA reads TGTGCCAGCAGCACTCTAGCGGGGCAAAGCACAGATACGCAGTATTTT. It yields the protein CASSTLAGQSTDTQYF.

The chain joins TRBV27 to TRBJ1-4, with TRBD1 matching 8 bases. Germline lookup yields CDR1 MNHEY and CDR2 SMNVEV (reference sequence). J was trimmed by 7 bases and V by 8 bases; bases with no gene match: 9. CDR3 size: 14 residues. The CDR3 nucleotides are TGTGCCAGCGGCGGATGGACAGGGAGTGAAAAACTGTTTTTT. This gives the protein CASGGWTGSEKLFF.

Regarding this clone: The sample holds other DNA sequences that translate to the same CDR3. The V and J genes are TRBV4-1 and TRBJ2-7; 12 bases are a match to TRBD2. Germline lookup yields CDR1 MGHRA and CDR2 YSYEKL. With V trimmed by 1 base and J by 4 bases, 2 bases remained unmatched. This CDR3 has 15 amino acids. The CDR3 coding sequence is TGCGCCAGCAGCCAAGGACTAGCGGGAGTTTACGAGCAGTACTTC. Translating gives CASSQGLAGVYEQYF.

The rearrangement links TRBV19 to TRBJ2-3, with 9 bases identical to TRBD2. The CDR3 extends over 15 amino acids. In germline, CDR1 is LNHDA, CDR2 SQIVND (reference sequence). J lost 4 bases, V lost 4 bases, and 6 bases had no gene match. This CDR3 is CASSKAGGNPDTQYF. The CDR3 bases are TGTGCCAGTAGTAAAGCGGGAGGTAACCCAGATACGCAGTATTTT.

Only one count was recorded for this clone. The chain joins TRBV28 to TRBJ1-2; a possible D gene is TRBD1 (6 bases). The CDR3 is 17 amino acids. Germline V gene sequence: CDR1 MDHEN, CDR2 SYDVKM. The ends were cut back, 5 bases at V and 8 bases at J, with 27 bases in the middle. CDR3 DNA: TGTGCCAGCAGTCTCTACATGGATGGGACAACCGTGCAAGGCTACACCTTC. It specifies CASSLYMDGTTVQGYTF.

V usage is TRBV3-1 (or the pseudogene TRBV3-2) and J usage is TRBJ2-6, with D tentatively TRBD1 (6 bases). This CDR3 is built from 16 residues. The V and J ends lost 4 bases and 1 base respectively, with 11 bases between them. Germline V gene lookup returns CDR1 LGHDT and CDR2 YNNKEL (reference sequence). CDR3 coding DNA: TGTGCCAGCAGCCCCCGTGACAGGTCTGGGGCCAACGTCCTGACTTTC. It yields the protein CASSPRDRSGANVLTF.

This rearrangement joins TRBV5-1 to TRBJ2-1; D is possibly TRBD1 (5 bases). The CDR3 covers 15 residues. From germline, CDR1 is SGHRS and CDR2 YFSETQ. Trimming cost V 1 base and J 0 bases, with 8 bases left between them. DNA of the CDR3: TGCGCCAGCAGCTTGAGACAGAGCTCCTACAATGAGCAGTTCTTC. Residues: CASSLRQSSYNEQFF.

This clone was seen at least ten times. The CDR3 sequence is CASSGGTGVAYEQYF. CDR3 bases: TGTGCCAGCAGTGGGGGGACAGGGGTGGCCTACGAGCAGTACTTC. The chain couples TRBV28 to TRBJ2-7, with 10 positions matching TRBD1. There are 15 residues in the CDR3. V was clipped by 5 bases and J by 2 bases; unmatched bases: 6. Germline values: CDR1 MDHEN, CDR2 SYDVKM.